The next 32 T cell receptor beta chains were all read from a single sample in a study of blood T cell repertoires in COVID-19. Profiled with immunoSEQ multiplex PCR; TCRdb holds only in-frame clones, not every one. Here the sample spans about 220,000 clones, around 84% being singletons. Sequenced input: peripheral blood. The receptors were sampled from a man aged 50-59 years with active or convalescent COVID-19.

The chain recombines TRBV19 with TRBJ2-7, with D maybe TRBD1 (6 bases). The ends were cut back, 4 bases at V and 0 bases at J, with 13 bases in the middle. The CDR3 is 15 residues long. Germline V lookup: CDR1 LNHDA, CDR2 SQIVND (reference sequence). The CDR3 loop reads CASSKIGQNSYEQYF. The CDR3 region has the DNA TGTGCCAGTAGTAAAATAGGACAGAACTCCTACGAGCAGTACTTC.

The chain combines TRBV7-2 with TRBJ1-6; tentatively, D is TRBD1 (5 bases). Germline CDR1 SGHTA, CDR2 FQGNSA. V shed 5 bases and J shed 7 bases, with 12 bases lying between them. The CDR3 is 14 residues long. The CDR3 DNA sequence: TGTGCCAGCAGCAAGGCCGGGGGAAATTCACCCCTCCACTTT. As protein: CASSKAGGNSPLHF.

The chain uses TRBV4-1 and TRBJ2-7, with 7 bases matching TRBD2. The ends lost 3 bases at V and 2 bases at J; junction bases unmatched: 4. The V gene's germline CDR1 is MGHRA and CDR2 YSYEKL. CDR3 length: 14 amino acids. CDR3 in DNA: TGCGCCAGCAGCCACACTAGCGCTACCTACGAGCAGTACTTC. Translated, it gives CASSHTSATYEQYF.

The V gene is TRBV5-1, the J gene TRBJ2-3; TRBD1 is a possible D gene (5 bases). The CDR3 covers 16 residues. Germline V lookup: CDR1 SGHRS, CDR2 YFSETQ. V lost 0 bases, J lost 1 base, and 12 bases lay in between. CDR3 in amino acids: CASSLGYLQGTDTQYF. The CDR3 coding sequence is TGCGCCAGCAGCTTGGGATACTTACAGGGCACAGATACGCAGTATTTT.

This clone appeared a few times. The chain uses TRBV14 and TRBJ2-7, with D possibly being TRBD1 (5 bases). V lost 2 bases to trimming and J lost 5 bases, with 10 bases between them. The CDR3 runs 13 residues. Germline-derived CDR1 and CDR2 are SGHDN and FVKESK. For the CDR3, the DNA is TGTGCCAGCAGCCAACAGGGTGCCCACGAGCAGTACGTC. As protein: CASSQQGAHEQYV.

CDR3 region: CASSYSGTSGDGYTDTQYF. CDR3 DNA sequence: TGTGCCAGCAGCTATTCCGGGACTAGCGGGGACGGCTACACAGATACGCAGTATTTT. The V gene is TRBV5-4, the J gene TRBJ2-3, with TRBD2 matching 13 bases. The length of the CDR3 is 19 residues. With 3 bases clipped from V and 2 bases from J, the junction kept 12 bases outside the gene matches. The germline V gene encodes CDR1 SGHNT and CDR2 YYREEE (reference sequence).

The genes are TRBV6-5 and TRBJ1-5; unclear D gene. The CDR3 has 12 amino acids. Looked up from germline, CDR1 is MNHEY and CDR2 is SVGAGI. Trimming removed 5 bases from V and 10 bases from J, with 12 bases in between. The CDR3 spells CASSPSSGPQHF. DNA for the CDR3: TGTGCCAGCAGTCCATCATCCGGTCCCCAGCATTTT.

A few counts support this clone. The chain carries TRBV19 and TRBJ1-5, with 7 nucleotides matching TRBD1. Germline CDR1 is LNHDA and CDR2 is SQIVND (reference sequence). The CDR3 runs to 16 residues. The V segment lost 1 base and the J segment 5 bases; nucleotides outside the gene matches: 8. CDR3: CASSIAFRGKDQPQHF. In DNA, the CDR3 is TGTGCCAGTAGTATAGCGTTCAGGGGGAAGGATCAGCCCCAGCATTTT.

This chain joins TRBV29-1 and TRBJ1-2, with TRBD1 as a possible D gene (5 bases). The V gene's germline CDR1 is SQVTM and CDR2 ANQGSEA. The ends were cut back, 4 bases at V and 6 bases at J, with 9 bases in the middle. This CDR3 is built from 11 residues. The CDR3 here is CSVVGGDGYTF. The CDR3 DNA follows: TGCAGCGTTGTTGGGGGGGATGGCTACACCTTC.

Here the CDR3 reads CASSGGGQETQYF. The CDR3, as DNA: TGCGCCAGCAGTGGTGGAGGCCAAGAGACCCAGTACTTC. V is TRBV5-1 and J is TRBJ2-5; possibly TRBD2 for D (5 bases). The germline gives CDR1 SGHRS, CDR2 YFSETQ. The CDR3 contains 13 residues. V lost 5 bases and J lost 1, with 9 bases in between.

In its sample, this clone was seen once. The chain couples TRBV2 to TRBJ2-1, with a tentative D call TRBD1 (6 bases). The germline gives CDR1 SNHLY, CDR2 FYNNEI. Trimming cost V 3 bases and J 5 bases, with 11 bases left between them. The CDR3 is 14 residues long. The DNA of the CDR3 is TGTGCCAGCAGTGAGACAGGCAGCAACAATGAGCAGTTCTTC. It encodes CASSETGSNNEQFF.

The chain is built from TRBV18 and TRBJ1-2, with D unclear. Deletions cut 0 bases from V and 8 bases from J, with 13 bases between. Looked up from germline, CDR1 is KGHSH and CDR2 is LQKENI. The CDR3 sequence is 14 residues long. In DNA, the CDR3 is TGTGCCAGCTCACCACCTGAGGGCTATAAAGGCTACACCTTC. Protein: CASSPPEGYKGYTF.

In its sample, this clone was seen a few times. Written as DNA, the CDR3 is TGTGCCAGCAGCTACATGACAGATACGCAGTATTTT. It specifies CASSYMTDTQYF. The rearrangement joins TRBV5-8 to TRBJ2-3; D unresolved. The V gene lost 3 bases and the J gene lost 3 bases, with 5 bases spanning the gap. The CDR3 consists of 12 residues. The germline gives CDR1 SGHTS, CDR2 YDEGEE.

Comment on this clone: At one of its ends the junction is not consistent with the germline gene, which may arise from a read error. The chain uses TRBV28 and TRBJ2-3; 8 nucleotides match TRBD2. This CDR3 is 14 amino acids long. Looked up from germline, CDR1 is MDHEN and CDR2 is SYDVKM. The CDR3 reads CASKMAGGTDTQYF. The CDR3 nucleotides read TGTGCCAGCAAAATGGCGGGGGGCACGGATACGCAGTATTTT.

The gene calls are TRBV5-1 and TRBJ2-1; D is ambiguous. Trimming stripped 2 bases from V and 2 bases from J, with 11 bases between. In germline, CDR1 is SGHRS, CDR2 YFSETQ. This CDR3 is 15 amino acids long. CDR3 amino acids: CASSFLYLTYNEQFF. For the CDR3, the DNA is TGCGCCAGCAGCTTTCTATACCTTACCTACAATGAGCAGTTCTTC.

The chain joins TRBV6-5 to TRBJ2-7; a weak D match, TRBD2 (5 bases). Germline V CDR1 and CDR2: MNHEY, SVGAGI. Between the trimmed V and J ends, which lost 8 bases and 0 bases, there was a span of 11 bases. The CDR3 loop spans 13 amino acids. The CDR3 coding sequence is TGTGCCAGCGCGAGGGTTCCCTCCTACGAGCAGTACTTC. Protein product: CASARVPSYEQYF.

The V call is TRBV2, the J call TRBJ2-2, with a tentative D call TRBD2 (5 bases). This CDR3 contains 14 residues. Trimming took off 4 bases at V and 7 bases at J, with 13 bases between the two ends. Looked up from germline, CDR1 is SNHLY and CDR2 is FYNNEI. The CDR3 here is CASSVVAFDGELFF. The CDR3 DNA reads TGTGCCAGCAGTGTAGTAGCGTTTGACGGGGAGCTGTTTTTT.

The rearrangement joins TRBV6-5 to TRBJ2-7, with D possibly matching TRBD2 (5 bases). V gave up 0 bases and J gave up 6 bases, with 9 bases separating them. The CDR3 spans 13 residues. Germline CDR1 reads MNHEY; CDR2 reads SVGAGI. In DNA, the CDR3 is TGTGCCAGCAGTTACTCAGGAGGAGTCGAGCAGTACTTC. This encodes CASSYSGGVEQYF.

This clone appeared a single time. The chain couples TRBV2 to TRBJ2-3; TRBD2 matches 8 bases. CDR1 is SNHLY and CDR2 is FYNNEI in the germline V gene. CDR3 length: 13 residues. The ends lost 5 bases at V and 13 bases at J; junction bases unmatched: 11. The CDR3 DNA is TGTGCCAGCAGTCCCTCTTTAGCGGGGCCGGAGTATTTT. Encoded protein: CASSPSLAGPEYF.

The chain employs TRBV19 and TRBJ1-4; D possibly corresponds to TRBD1 (5 bases). Trimming pared 4 bases from V and 3 bases from J, leaving 9 bases between. Germline-derived CDR1 and CDR2 are LNHDA and SQIVND (reference sequence). The CDR3 extends over 14 amino acids. CDR3 residues: CASSTTASNEKLFF. CDR3 coding DNA: TGTGCCAGTAGTACGACAGCATCTAATGAAAAACTGTTTTTT.

The V call is TRBV5-4, the J call TRBJ2-5; the match to TRBD1 covers 11 bases. V gave up 5 bases and J gave up 7 bases; unmatched junction bases: 7. There are 14 residues in the CDR3. Germline lookup yields CDR1 SGHNT and CDR2 YYREEE (reference sequence). The CDR3 DNA reads TGTGCCAGCAGTGGACAGGGGGCGGTTCGGACCCAGTACTTC. Translation: CASSGQGAVRTQYF.

The J gene is TRBJ1-5, the V gene TRBV12-2; whether TRBD1, the table's D call, matches the DNA was not checked. TRBV12-2 counts as a pseudogene. CDR3 length: 22 residues. Here the CDR3 DNA reads TGTGCAAGTCGCTTTCTCCAATCACCGGGACAGGGCCCGTTTCAGCAAAATCAGCCCCAGCATTTT. This gives the protein CASRFLQSPGQGPFQQNQPQHF.

This chain connects TRBV5-6 to TRBJ2-3; D might be TRBD2 (6 bases). In germline, CDR1 is SGHDT, CDR2 YYEEEE. This CDR3 contains 18 residues. With 0 bases removed from V and 3 bases from J, the gap between germline ends came to 20 bases. In DNA form, the CDR3 reads TGTGCCAGCAGCTTGGGCCTCAACCGGGAGAGCAGTACAGATACGCAGTATTTT. Its translation is CASSLGLNRESSTDTQYF.

The chain has TRBV18 and TRBJ2-7; 12 nucleotides agree with TRBD2. The CDR3 covers 17 residues. Germline CDR1 KGHSH, CDR2 LQKENI. Trimming at V came to 6 bases and at J to 2 bases, leaving 11 bases not matched to a gene. The CDR3 protein is CASSPNTGLAGTYEQYF. The CDR3 DNA is TGTGCCAGCTCCCCAAACACTGGACTAGCGGGAACCTACGAGCAGTACTTC.

The V gene is TRBV12-3 or TRBV12-4, the J gene TRBJ1-4; no definite D call. This CDR3 region has 13 residues. The V end lost 4 bases, the J end lost 4 bases, and 7 bases lay between the germline ends. The CDR3 nucleotides are TGTGCCAGCAGTTCGGGTAATAATGAAAAACTGTTTTTT. Translated: CASSSGNNEKLFF.

The rearrangement uses TRBV20-1 and TRBJ2-2; 10 nucleotides line up with TRBD2. V trimming: 3 bases; J trimming: 5 bases; junction bases outside the gene matches: 9. Germline loops: CDR1 DFQATT, CDR2 SNEGSKA (reference sequence). The CDR3 totals 16 residues. CDR3 in DNA: TGCAGTGCTAGTGACCCTAGCGGGAGTGGTACCGGGGAGCTGTTTTTT. Translated: CSASDPSGSGTGELFF.

This chain joins TRBV15 and TRBJ2-7; a possible D gene is TRBD2 (6 bases). Trimming took off 3 bases at V and 7 bases at J, with 19 bases between the two ends. Germline values: CDR1 LNHNV, CDR2 YYDKDF (reference sequence). This CDR3 spans 15 amino acids. CDR3 amino acids: CATSRGRGGPGEQYF. CDR3 DNA: TGTGCCACCAGCAGGGGACGCGGAGGGCCCGGGGAGCAGTACTTC.

V usage is TRBV2 and J usage is TRBJ1-1; 7 positions agree with TRBD1. Germline V gives CDR1 SNHLY, CDR2 FYNNEI. Losses at the gene ends were 6 bases for V and 5 bases for J; bases not matched to a gene: 9. This CDR3 has 14 amino acids. Here the CDR3 DNA reads TGTGCCAGCAGGGACAGGTCGAGGGTTACTGAAGCTTTCTTT. It is translated as CASRDRSRVTEAFF.

V usage is TRBV3-1 (or the pseudogene TRBV3-2) and J usage is TRBJ1-3; TRBD1 aligns across 7 bases. Germline CDR1 LGHDT, CDR2 YNNKEL (reference sequence). With 5 bases clipped from V and 0 bases from J, the junction kept 4 bases outside the gene matches. The CDR3 consists of 15 residues. As DNA, the CDR3 is TGTGCCAGCAGCGCGGGGACAGCCTCTGGAAACACCATATATTTT. Protein: CASSAGTASGNTIYF.

The chain couples TRBV9 to TRBJ2-2; 7 nucleotides match TRBD2. The CDR3 loop spans 15 amino acids. CDR1 is SGDLS, CDR2 YYNGEE, per germline. The J segment lost 6 bases and the V segment lost 0 bases, leaving 5 bases of the junction unmatched. The CDR3 DNA is TGTGCCAGCAGCGTAGTAGCGGGCTTTTCCGGGGAGCTGTTTTTT. This translates into CASSVVAGFSGELFF.

This clone showed up just once. The genes are TRBV18 and TRBJ2-6, with TRBD1 identical over 10 bases. CDR3 length: 18 amino acids. Germline V gives CDR1 KGHSH, CDR2 LQKENI. The V segment lost 5 bases and the J segment 3 bases; nucleotides outside the gene matches: 10. CDR3 in DNA: TGTGCCAGCTCATCAACCGGGACAGGGGCGAGTGGGGCCAACGTCCTGACTTTC. Protein sequence: CASSSTGTGASGANVLTF.

The chain couples TRBV5-1 to TRBJ2-1, with 7 nucleotides matching TRBD1. The CDR3 contains 16 residues. Germline CDR1 SGHRS, CDR2 YFSETQ. V gave up 6 bases and J gave up 0 bases; unmatched junction bases: 9. CDR3 in amino acids: CASTRTGPSSYNEQFF. For the CDR3, the DNA is TGCGCCAGCACCAGGACAGGTCCTAGCTCCTACAATGAGCAGTTCTTC.